This paragraph reports one T cell receptor (beta chain). Trimming removed 4 bases from V and 2 bases from J; junction bases left unmatched: 8. Germline V CDR1 and CDR2: SGDLS, YYNGEE. The CDR3 loop spans 15 amino acids. This specimen belongs to a study of Tregs in tolerant kidney transplant recipients. TCRdb keeps only in-frame clones here, not all; method: immunoSEQ multiplex PCR. The sample has 200,000 to 300,000 clones, approximately 84% seen once; the top ten hold around 0.61%. This receptor was taken from a human donor in good health. Material: CD4+ T cells from blood. This chain links TRBV9 with TRBJ2-5, with 7 bases aligning to TRBD2. CDR3 DNA sequence: TGTGCCAGCAGCACCCAAGCGGGACCACAAGAGACCCAGTACTTC. Translation gives CASSTQAGPQETQYF.